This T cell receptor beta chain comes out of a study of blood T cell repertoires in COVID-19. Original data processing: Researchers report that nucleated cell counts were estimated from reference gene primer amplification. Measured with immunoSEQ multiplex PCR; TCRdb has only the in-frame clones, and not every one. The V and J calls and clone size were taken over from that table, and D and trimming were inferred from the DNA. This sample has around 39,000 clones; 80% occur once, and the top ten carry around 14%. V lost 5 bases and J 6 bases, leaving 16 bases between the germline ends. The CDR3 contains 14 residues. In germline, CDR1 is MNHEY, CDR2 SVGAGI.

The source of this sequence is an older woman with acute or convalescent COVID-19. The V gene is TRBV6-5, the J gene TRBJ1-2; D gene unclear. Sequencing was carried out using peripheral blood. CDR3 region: CASSSNSQVNGYTF. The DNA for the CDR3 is TGTGCCAGCAGTAGTAATTCCCAGGTGAATGGCTACACCTTC.